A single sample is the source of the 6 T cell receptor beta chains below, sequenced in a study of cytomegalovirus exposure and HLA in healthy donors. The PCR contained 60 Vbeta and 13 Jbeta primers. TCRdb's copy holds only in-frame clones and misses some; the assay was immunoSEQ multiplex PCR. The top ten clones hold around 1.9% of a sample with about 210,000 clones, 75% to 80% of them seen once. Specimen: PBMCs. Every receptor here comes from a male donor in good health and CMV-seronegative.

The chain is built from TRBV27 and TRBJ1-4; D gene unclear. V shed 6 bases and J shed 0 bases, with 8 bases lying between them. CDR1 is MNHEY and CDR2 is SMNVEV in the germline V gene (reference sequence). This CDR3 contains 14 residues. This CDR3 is CASSPLSTNEKLFF. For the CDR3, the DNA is TGTGCCAGCAGCCCTCTCTCAACTAATGAAAAACTGTTTTTT.

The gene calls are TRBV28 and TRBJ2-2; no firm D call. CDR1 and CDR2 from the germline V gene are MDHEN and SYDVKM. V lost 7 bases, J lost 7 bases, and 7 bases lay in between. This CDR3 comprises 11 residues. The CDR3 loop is CASTPSGELFF. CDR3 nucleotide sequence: TGTGCCAGCACACCCAGCGGGGAGCTGTTTTTT.

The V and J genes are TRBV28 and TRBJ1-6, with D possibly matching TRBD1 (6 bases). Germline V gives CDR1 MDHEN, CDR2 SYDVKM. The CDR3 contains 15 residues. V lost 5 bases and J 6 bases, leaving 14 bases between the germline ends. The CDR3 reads CASSNRVLGNSPLHF. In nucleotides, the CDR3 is TGTGCCAGCAGTAACAGGGTCCTCGGTAATTCACCCCTCCACTTT.

CDR3 nucleotide sequence: TGTGCCAGCAGCTATGGGCCTCAATACGAGCAGTACTTC. Residues: CASSYGPQYEQYF. The chain carries TRBV5-4 and TRBJ2-7; D uncertain. Trimming cost V 3 bases and J 4 bases, with 11 bases left between them. Germline CDR1 SGHNT, CDR2 YYREEE (reference sequence). The CDR3 consists of 13 residues. The full variable domain, completed using reference TRBV5-4 and TRBJ2-7, is ETGVTQSPTHLIKTRGQQVTLRCSSQSGHNTVSWYQQALGQGPQFIFQYYREEENGRGNFPPRFSGLQFPNYSSELNVNALELDDSALYLCASSYGPQYEQYFGPGTRLTVT.

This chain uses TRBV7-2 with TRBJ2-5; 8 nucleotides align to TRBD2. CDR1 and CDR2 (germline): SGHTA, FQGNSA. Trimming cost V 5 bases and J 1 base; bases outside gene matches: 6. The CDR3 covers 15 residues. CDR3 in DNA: TGTGCCAGCAGCCGGGGGGGCGCCCTCCAAGAGACCCAGTACTTC. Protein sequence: CASSRGGALQETQYF.

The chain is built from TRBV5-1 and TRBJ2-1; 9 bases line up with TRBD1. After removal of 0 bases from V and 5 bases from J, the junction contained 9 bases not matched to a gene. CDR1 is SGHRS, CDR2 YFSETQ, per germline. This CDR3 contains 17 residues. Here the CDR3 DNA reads TGCGCCAGCAGCTTGGACAGGGGGCTCCCCCCTCACAATGAGCAGTTCTTC. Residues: CASSLDRGLPPHNEQFF.